This T cell receptor beta chain originates from a study of blood T cell repertoires in COVID-19. Sequencing was performed with immunoSEQ multiplex PCR; in TCRdb, only in-frame clones are kept and a portion is missing. The data show 200,000 to 250,000 clones, 70% to 90% seen once. Specimen: PBMCs or T cells enriched from blood (not recorded which). The sequence was obtained from a man between 25 and 39 years old who had recovered from COVID-19.

The CDR3 loop is CSASSTSGILSSYNEQFF. The CDR3 DNA is TGCAGTGCTAGTTCGACTAGCGGGATACTCAGCTCCTACAATGAGCAGTTCTTC. The chain employs TRBV20-1 and TRBJ2-1; 11 bases align to TRBD2. Unmatched junction bases numbered 10, after V lost 3 bases and J lost 0 bases. This CDR3 contains 18 residues. Germline values: CDR1 DFQATT, CDR2 SNEGSKA (reference sequence).